The TCR beta chain described here comes from a study of blood T cell repertoires in COVID-19. About the research overall: From the United States, Italy and Spain came samples of acute and convalescent COVID-19. PBMCs, B-cell-depleted T cells, or T cells provided the cDNA or gDNA that made up the material.

A case of COVID-19 had been met by exposed participants within 2 weeks before study entry. This CDR3 region has 17 residues. V was pared by 2 bases and J by 6 bases, with 22 bases between. TCRdb's table, derived via immunoSEQ multiplex PCR, lists solely in-frame clones and lacks some. The repertoire holds about 220,000 clones, with about 80% as singletons. V gene TRBV6-7 combines with J gene TRBJ1-1; a possible D gene is TRBD1 (6 bases). TRBV6-7 belongs to the ORF category, with a function that is uncertain. The sequence came from a middle-aged woman who had been exposed to COVID-19. The sample taken for sequencing was PBMCs or T cells enriched from blood (not recorded which). CDR3 in DNA: TGTGCCAGCAGTTACACGTATTCCCGGGGGGGCGACGCTGAAGCTTTCTTT. Amino acid sequence: CASSYTYSRGGDAEAFF.